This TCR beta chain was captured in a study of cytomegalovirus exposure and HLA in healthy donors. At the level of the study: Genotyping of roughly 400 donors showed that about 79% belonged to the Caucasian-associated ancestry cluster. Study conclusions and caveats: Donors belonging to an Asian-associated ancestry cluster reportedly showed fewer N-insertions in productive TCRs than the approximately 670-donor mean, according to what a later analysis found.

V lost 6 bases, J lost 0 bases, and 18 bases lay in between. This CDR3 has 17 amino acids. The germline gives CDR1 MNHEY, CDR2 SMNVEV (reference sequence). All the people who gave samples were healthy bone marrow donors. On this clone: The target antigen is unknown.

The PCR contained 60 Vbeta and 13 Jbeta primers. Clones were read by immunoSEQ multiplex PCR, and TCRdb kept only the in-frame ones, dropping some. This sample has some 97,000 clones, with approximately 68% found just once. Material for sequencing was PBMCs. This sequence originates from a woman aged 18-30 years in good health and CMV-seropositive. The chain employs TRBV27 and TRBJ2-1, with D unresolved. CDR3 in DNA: TGTGCCAGCAGCCCTAGATCAGTCCTCTCCTCCTACAATGAGCAGTTCTTC. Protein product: CASSPRSVLSSYNEQFF.